The 20 T cell receptor beta chains reported below all come from one sample, sequenced in a study of Ad26.COV2.S vaccination and SARS-CoV-2 variants. Stated treatment: 15 to 20 received Ad26.COV2.S at low or high dose, single or two shots; a few received placebo; per-sample allocation not given. The study sampled participants on day 63 after the first vaccine or placebo injection. Method: immunoSEQ multiplex PCR; TCRdb's copy keeps in-frame clones and lacks some. The sample lists 350,000 to 450,000 clones; around 86% were seen once. The sequenced sample was peripheral blood, obtained in a trial of Ad26.COV2.S vaccine versus placebo. These TCRs come from a person aged 18-65 years who received the Ad26.COV2.S COVID-19 vaccine or a placebo.

V gene TRBV5-6 combines with J gene TRBJ2-7; D not certain. Deletions cut 4 bases from V and 3 bases from J, with 11 bases between. Germline CDR1 and CDR2: SGHDT and YYEEEE. There are 13 residues in the CDR3. The DNA for the CDR3 is TGTGCCAGCAGCCCACCGACGGTCTACGAGCAGTACTTC. Residues: CASSPPTVYEQYF.

This clone was found a few times. The J gene is TRBJ1-2, the V gene TRBV7-3; D is uncertain. The V end lost 9 bases, the J end lost 1 base, and 9 bases lay between the germline ends. Looked up from germline, CDR1 is SGHTA and CDR2 is FQGTGA. The CDR3 length is 12 residues. CDR3 DNA: TGTGCCAGATGCCAACGTAACTATGGCTACACCTTC. Its translation is CARCQRNYGYTF. Full variable domain (outside the CDR3, taken from reference TRBV7-3 and TRBJ1-2): GAGVSQTPSNKVTEKGKYVELRCDPISGHTALYWYRQSLGQGPEFLIYFQGTGAADDSGLPNDRFFAVRPEGSVSTLKIQRTERGDSAVYLCARCQRNYGYTFGSGTRLTVV.

In this sample, this clone turned up once. V usage is TRBV9 and J usage is TRBJ1-1; D is unclear. Trimming cost V 0 bases and J 1 base, with 7 bases left between them. The CDR3 runs to 14 residues. The germline CDR1 and CDR2 sequences are SGDLS and YYNGEE. CDR3 DNA sequence: TGTGCCAGCAGCGTAGCTCACGAGAACACTGAAGCTTTCTTT. It specifies CASSVAHENTEAFF.

The chain uses TRBV15 and TRBJ1-5, with D maybe TRBD1 (6 bases). CDR3 length: 14 amino acids. V was shortened by 6 bases and J by 6 bases, with 15 bases between the two germline ends. Germline V gene data show CDR1 as LNHNV and CDR2 as YYDKDF (reference sequence). CDR3 protein: CATRGGSAGQPQHF. For the CDR3, the DNA is TGTGCCACCAGAGGGGGGTCAGCGGGTCAGCCCCAGCATTTT.

The rearrangement uses TRBV2 and TRBJ2-7; 9 bases match TRBD2. This CDR3 comprises 14 residues. Germline CDR1 SNHLY, CDR2 FYNNEI. J lost 3 bases, V lost 10 bases, and 10 bases had no gene match. The CDR3 nucleotides read TGTGCCACCAGGGGACTAGCCCCTCGCTACGAGCAGTACTTC. Protein: CATRGLAPRYEQYF.

The chain is built from TRBV27 and TRBJ1-4; 7 bases agree with TRBD1. The CDR3 has 16 residues. The germline V gene encodes CDR1 MNHEY and CDR2 SMNVEV (reference sequence). The J segment lost 0 bases and the V segment lost 2 bases, leaving 3 bases of the junction unmatched. CDR3 sequence reads: CASSLDRVATNEKLFF. In nucleotides, the CDR3 is TGTGCCAGCAGTTTAGACAGGGTTGCAACTAATGAAAAACTGTTTTTT.

The chain joins TRBV29-1 to TRBJ2-5; D gene uncertain. Between the trimmed V and J ends, which lost 4 bases and 0 bases, there was a span of 9 bases. Germline-derived CDR1 and CDR2 are SQVTM and ANQGSEA. The CDR3 covers 13 residues. The CDR3 DNA follows: TGCAGCGTTGCTGCAGGAAACCAAGAGACCCAGTACTTC. It is translated as CSVAAGNQETQYF.

The chain couples TRBV6-4 to TRBJ2-2, with 10 nucleotides matching TRBD1. Unmatched junction bases numbered 1, after V lost 3 bases and J lost 6 bases. CDR1 and CDR2 from the germline V gene are MRHNA and SNTAGT. The CDR3 sequence is 14 residues long. CDR3 sequence: CASSEGQGAGELFF. CDR3 DNA: TGTGCCAGCAGTGAAGGACAGGGGGCCGGGGAGCTGTTTTTT.

The chain combines TRBV21-1 with TRBJ2-7; TRBD1 reflects the table's D call only, with no check against the DNA. TRBV21-1 is recorded as a pseudogene. The CDR3 consists of 15 residues. The DNA of the CDR3 is TGTGCCAGCAGCATAAAGTGGGGCCGCCCCTACGAGCAGTACTTC. This encodes CASSIKWGRPYEQYF.

The rearrangement uses TRBV3-1 (or the pseudogene TRBV3-2) and TRBJ2-7; 11 nucleotides agree with TRBD1. V dropped 4 bases and J dropped 4; count of bases not matched to a gene: 6. Germline CDR1 is LGHDT and CDR2 is YNNKEL (reference sequence). This CDR3 comprises 15 residues. DNA of the CDR3: TGTGCCAGCAGCCCGAGGGGGACAGGGGGATACGAGCAGTACTTC. Its protein is CASSPRGTGGYEQYF.

This sequence joins TRBV30 and TRBJ1-1; 8 bases align to TRBD1. CDR1 is GTSNPN and CDR2 is SVGIG in the germline V gene (reference sequence). The CDR3 runs to 15 residues. Trimming cost V 0 bases and J 6 bases; bases outside gene matches: 9. CDR3 nucleotides: TGTGCCTGGAGTGTAAGGGGCAGGGGGCTTTCTGAAGCTTTCTTT. As protein: CAWSVRGRGLSEAFF.

This clone was seen once. The V call is TRBV12-5, the J call TRBJ2-5; TRBD2 matches at 7 bases. Germline V lookup: CDR1 LGHNT, CDR2 FRNRAP. The CDR3 has 16 amino acids. V trimming: 2 bases; J trimming: 3 bases; junction bases outside the gene matches: 9. CDR3 loop: CASGLPPGLDEETQYF. For the CDR3, the DNA is TGTGCTAGTGGTTTGCCACCCGGACTAGACGAAGAGACCCAGTACTTC.

CDR3 DNA sequence: TGTGCCAGCAGCGGCCGGGACAAAGCTAATTCACCCCTCCACTTT. Protein sequence: CASSGRDKANSPLHF. The chain combines TRBV9 with TRBJ1-6, with D perhaps matching TRBD1 (6 bases). V dropped 3 bases and J dropped 6 bases, with 13 bases sitting between them. The CDR3 covers 15 residues. Per the germline V gene, CDR1 is SGDLS and CDR2 is YYNGEE.

The rearrangement links TRBV28 to TRBJ1-3, with D perhaps TRBD1 (5 bases). Trimming left V 8 bases short and J 4 bases short, with 21 bases between. This CDR3 is built from 16 residues. CDR1 MDHEN and CDR2 SYDVKM come from the germline V gene. CDR3 coding DNA: TGTGCCAGCGGGGTGAGTCCGTCGGGGACCGGAAACACCATATATTTT. This encodes CASGVSPSGTGNTIYF.

This clone came up once. The chain couples TRBV2 to TRBJ1-6; D ambiguous. This CDR3 has 13 amino acids. CDR1 and CDR2 from the germline V gene are SNHLY and FYNNEI. The V end lost 10 bases, the J end lost 1 base, and 8 bases lay between the germline ends. Here the CDR3 DNA reads TGTGCCACCACGCAATCCTATAATTCACCCCTCCACTTT. Protein: CATTQSYNSPLHF.

The rearrangement joins TRBV9 to TRBJ2-2, with no clear D. CDR3 size: 14 residues. Germline loops: CDR1 SGDLS, CDR2 YYNGEE. Trimming cost V 3 bases and J 3 bases, with 9 bases left between them. The CDR3 loop reads CASSGNTYTGELFF. The CDR3 DNA reads as TGTGCCAGCAGCGGAAATACGTACACCGGGGAGCTGTTTTTT. Full variable domain (outside the CDR3, taken from reference TRBV9 and TRBJ2-2): DSGVTQTPKHLITATGQRVTLRCSPRSGDLSVYWYQQSLDQGLQFLIQYYNGEERAKGNILERFSAQQFPDLHSELNLSSLELGDSALYFCASSGNTYTGELFFGEGSRLTVL.

The rearrangement links TRBV12-3 or TRBV12-4 to TRBJ2-1, with D perhaps matching TRBD1 or TRBD2 (5 bases each). The CDR3 sequence is 12 residues long. Deletions cut 1 base from V and 14 bases from J, with 12 bases between. CDR3 loop: CASSLGLRGEFF. DNA for the CDR3: TGTGCCAGCAGTTTAGGGCTGAGGGGTGAGTTCTTC.

In DNA form, the CDR3 reads TGTGCCAGCAGCCGGGGAACACACGAAGAGACCCAGTACTTC. Translating gives CASSRGTHEETQYF. J is TRBJ2-5 and V is TRBV7-2; weak D call: TRBD2 (5 bases). The CDR3 runs to 14 residues. The germline gives CDR1 SGHTA, CDR2 FQGNSA. V was shortened by 5 bases and J by 3 bases, with 13 bases between the two germline ends.

This chain joins TRBV14 and TRBJ1-1; D is perhaps TRBD1 (5 bases). The germline V gene has CDR1 SGHDN and CDR2 FVKESK. Trimming removed 4 bases from V and 0 bases from J, with 15 bases in between. This CDR3 contains 16 residues. The CDR3 DNA is TGTGCCAGCAGCCGCTTGGGAACAGGTATGAACACTGAAGCTTTCTTT. Its protein product is CASSRLGTGMNTEAFF.

The chain couples TRBV11-2 to TRBJ2-4; unclear D gene. CDR3 length: 18 amino acids. Trimming removed 0 bases at V and 0 bases at J, with 15 bases between. The germline gives CDR1 SGHAT, CDR2 FQNNGV. The CDR3 is CASSLDRIIGPAKNIQYF. Here the CDR3 DNA reads TGTGCCAGCAGCTTAGACCGAATCATCGGACCAGCCAAAAACATTCAGTACTTC.